A single sample gave rise to the 19 T cell receptor beta chains below, sequenced in a study of shared clonotypes between healthy human individuals. CD45RO negativity and positive selection for CCR7 defined naive CD8 cells, a population that excluded terminally differentiated effector memory CD45RA+ cells. Repertoires were generated with immunoSEQ multiplex PCR, while TCRdb's copy carries only in-frame clones and drops some. The table shows approximately 2,000,000 clones, with just over 90% occurring only once. Sample: naive CD8+ T cells from PBMCs. These receptors were taken from a man younger than 30 in good health. Some clones in this sample may be carry-over from other donors' samples.

The rearrangement links TRBV27 to TRBJ2-5; the match to TRBD2 covers 15 bases. Germline trimming cut 11 bases from V and 5 bases from J; bases unmatched to any gene: 9. Germline V lookup: CDR1 MNHEY, CDR2 SMNVEV (reference sequence). The CDR3 is 15 amino acids. The CDR3 nucleotides are TGTGCCTCCCGGACTAGCGGGAGGGCCGTGGAGACCCAGTACTTC. Translation: CASRTSGRAVETQYF.

The chain carries TRBV14 and TRBJ1-2; 9 bases match TRBD1. The germline CDR1 and CDR2 sequences are SGHDN and FVKESK. Trimming at V came to 4 bases and at J to 4 bases, leaving 4 bases not matched to a gene. The CDR3 has 14 residues. This CDR3 is CASSPTGGSYGYTF. Written as DNA, the CDR3 is TGTGCCAGCAGCCCGACAGGGGGGTCCTATGGCTACACCTTC.

The chain couples TRBV14 to TRBJ1-3; no reliable D call. The V gene lost 4 bases and the J gene lost 0 bases, with 10 bases spanning the gap. CDR1 SGHDN and CDR2 FVKESK come from the germline V gene. The CDR3 has 15 amino acids. The CDR3 coding sequence is TGTGCCAGCAGCCCCCGTTACAACTCTGGAAACACCATATATTTT. Residues: CASSPRYNSGNTIYF. The variable domain in full, with the rest retrieved from reference TRBV14 and TRBJ1-3, is EAGVTQFPSHSVIEKGQTVTLRCDPISGHDNLYWYRRVMGKEIKFLLHFVKESKQDESGMPNNRFLAERTGGTYSTLKVQPAELEDSGVYFCASSPRYNSGNTIYFGEGSWLTVV.

V and J are TRBV27 and TRBJ1-1, with unresolved D. Per the germline V gene, CDR1 is MNHEY and CDR2 is SMNVEV (reference sequence). The V end lost 3 bases, the J end lost 1 base, and 9 bases lay between the germline ends. This CDR3 contains 14 residues. The CDR3 sequence is CASSFLAGNTEAFF. For the CDR3, the DNA is TGTGCCAGCAGTTTCTTAGCGGGGAACACTGAAGCTTTCTTT.

The chain recombines TRBV28 with TRBJ1-1; D unclear. Germline V gives CDR1 MDHEN, CDR2 SYDVKM. The CDR3 totals 22 residues. Trimming shortened V by 4 bases and J by 0 bases, and 33 bases separated the two germline ends. The CDR3 nucleotides read TGTGCCAGCAGTTCGCACACTCTCGGACGTGCGGCGGAGCACTTCATGAACACTGAAGCTTTCTTT. Protein product: CASSSHTLGRAAEHFMNTEAFF.

The chain employs TRBV6-4 and TRBJ2-1; possibly TRBD1 or TRBD2 for D (5 bases each). This CDR3 has 15 amino acids. CDR1 and CDR2 from the germline V gene are MRHNA and SNTAGT. The V gene lost 2 bases and the J gene lost 1 base, with 9 bases spanning the gap. The CDR3 reads CASSDRDLSYNEQFF. The CDR3 DNA follows: TGTGCCAGCAGTGACCGGGACCTTTCCTACAATGAGCAGTTCTTC.

The gene calls are TRBV11-2 and TRBJ2-1, with TRBD2 matching 12 bases. The CDR3 is 16 amino acids. Per the germline V gene, CDR1 is SGHAT and CDR2 is FQNNGV. The J segment lost 4 bases and the V segment lost 1 base, leaving 2 bases of the junction unmatched. CDR3 amino acids: CASSLGLAGVYNEQFF. DNA of the CDR3: TGTGCCAGCAGCTTAGGACTAGCGGGAGTGTACAATGAGCAGTTCTTC.

V usage is TRBV4-3 and J usage is TRBJ2-7; 10 bases match TRBD1. This CDR3 is built from 15 residues. Germline V gene data show CDR1 as LGHNA and CDR2 as YSLEER. Unmatched junction bases numbered 11, after V lost 5 bases and J lost 7 bases. The CDR3 coding sequence is TGCGCCAGCAGCTTAACCGGGACAGGGGCCCGGGAGCAGTACTTC. Protein product: CASSLTGTGAREQYF.

The chain joins TRBV28 to TRBJ2-1; maybe TRBD1 (6 bases). The CDR3 has 14 residues. Germline CDR1 is MDHEN and CDR2 is SYDVKM. Trimming took 5 bases from V and 3 from J, leaving 11 bases between them. The CDR3 here is CASSRGQFYNEQFF. The CDR3 DNA sequence: TGTGCCAGCAGTCGCGGACAGTTCTACAATGAGCAGTTCTTC.

On this clone itself: Other DNA sequences in this specimen translate into the identical CDR3. This chain links TRBV6-6 with TRBJ2-7, with D uncertain. Trimming took off 2 bases at V and 6 bases at J, with 5 bases between the two ends. This CDR3 comprises 11 residues. CDR1 and CDR2 (germline): MNHNY, SVGAGI (reference sequence). The CDR3 DNA sequence: TGTGCCAGCAGTTACGGTAGCGAGCAGTACTTC. This encodes CASSYGSEQYF.

Concerning this clone itself: Additional DNA sequences in this sample encode the identical CDR3. The chain is built from TRBV4-3 and TRBJ1-1; TRBD1 might be the D (6 bases). This CDR3 spans 13 amino acids. V dropped 3 bases and J dropped 1 base, with 6 bases sitting between them. Germline CDR1 reads LGHNA; CDR2 reads YSLEER. For the CDR3, the DNA is TGCGCCAGCAGCCACAGGGGGAACACTGAAGCTTTCTTT. It encodes CASSHRGNTEAFF.

This sequence joins TRBV4-3 and TRBJ1-2; D is uncertain. In germline, CDR1 is LGHNA, CDR2 YSLEER. The CDR3 spans 15 residues. The V end lost 0 bases, the J end lost 2 bases, and 10 bases lay between the germline ends. The CDR3 loop is CASSQDNGRNYGYTF. The CDR3 DNA reads as TGCGCCAGCAGCCAAGATAATGGGCGGAACTATGGCTACACCTTC.

The chain combines TRBV29-1 with TRBJ2-5; the D gene is possibly TRBD2 (7 bases). Trimming shortened V by 6 bases and J by 5 bases, and 16 bases separated the two germline ends. Per the germline V gene, CDR1 is SQVTM and CDR2 is ANQGSEA. The CDR3 runs 13 residues. As DNA, the CDR3 is TGCAGCGTATGGGGGCGGGAGTTGGAGACCCAGTACTTC. Its translation: CSVWGRELETQYF.

The chain couples TRBV27 to TRBJ2-7, with 8 bases matching TRBD1. Trimming removed 5 bases from V and 6 bases from J; junction bases left unmatched: 6. The CDR3 has 13 residues. Per germline, CDR1 MNHEY and CDR2 SMNVEV (reference sequence). The chain's CDR3 is CASSPADRAEQYF. The CDR3 DNA reads TGTGCCAGCAGTCCCGCGGACAGGGCCGAGCAGTACTTC.

The rearrangement links TRBV2 to TRBJ2-7, with D unresolved. From germline, CDR1 is SNHLY and CDR2 FYNNEI. V was pared by 0 bases and J by 2 bases, with 11 bases between. The CDR3 length is 15 residues. CDR3 in amino acids: CASSEANSVTYEQYF. DNA of the CDR3: TGTGCCAGCAGTGAAGCGAATTCAGTCACCTACGAGCAGTACTTC.

In the case of this clone: The sample has other DNA sequences that encode this CDR3 too. V and J are TRBV29-1 and TRBJ2-1; D not certain. Trimming removed 6 bases at V and 2 bases at J, with 5 bases between. Germline V CDR1 and CDR2: SQVTM, ANQGSEA. CDR3 length: 11 residues. The CDR3 region has the DNA TGCAGCGTCCGGGCCTACAATGAGCAGTTCTTC. Protein product: CSVRAYNEQFF.

V gene TRBV12-5 combines with J gene TRBJ2-7, with a tentative D call TRBD2 (6 bases). The length of the CDR3 is 13 residues. Germline CDR1 is LGHNT and CDR2 is FRNRAP. V was trimmed by 6 bases and J by 2 bases, leaving 11 bases between them. As DNA, the CDR3 is TGTGCTAGTGGGCTGGGACTGACCTACGAGCAGTACTTC. Translated, it gives CASGLGLTYEQYF.

The V call is TRBV2, the J call TRBJ2-7; D call uncertain. The CDR3 spans 13 residues. The ends were cut back, 3 bases at V and 4 bases at J, with 10 bases in the middle. CDR1 is SNHLY, CDR2 FYNNEI, per germline. In DNA form, the CDR3 reads TGTGCCAGCAGTGAGGACCGTCGGTACGAGCAGTACTTC. Amino acids: CASSEDRRYEQYF.

The chain is built from TRBV7-9 and TRBJ2-5, with 7 bases matching TRBD1. The CDR3 length is 13 residues. From germline, CDR1 is SEHNR and CDR2 FQNEAQ (reference sequence). In DNA form, the CDR3 reads TGTGCTACCGGAACAGGGGTGGGAGAGACCCAGTACTTC. Translating gives CATGTGVGETQYF.